These T cell receptor beta chains were read from a single sample in a study of blood T cell repertoires in COVID-19. Produced via immunoSEQ multiplex PCR; TCRdb's table is partial and in-frame only. The profile shows about 60,000 clones, roughly 78% of them singletons. Material: peripheral blood. The receptors come from a woman aged 80 or older with acute or convalescent COVID-19. Each CDR3 is given with its conserved first and last residue. The D gene is left open where the match is weak. Clone sizes are given selectively: once, few, many, or a class where the clone is expanded.

TRBJ1-1 TRBD1 TRBV6-5 NA TGTGCCAGCAGTTCGGGACAGTACGCTTTCTTT CASSSGQYAFF
TRBJ1-5 TRBD1 TRBV6-5 NA TGTGCCAGCAAAGAGGAGGGGGCGGGACAGCCCCAGCATTTT CASKEEGAGQPQHF
TRBJ2-5 NA TRBV7-9 NA TGTGCCAGCACCGGTGGGGGGGGGCCACAAGAGACCCAGTACTTC CASTGGGGPQETQYF
TRBJ2-7 TRBD2 TRBV15 NA TGTGCCACCAGCAGAGATCTGGCAGGGACTAGTGAGCAGTACTTC CATSRDLAGTSEQYF
TRBJ2-1 TRBD2 TRBV7-3 NA TGTGCCAGCAGCTTAACCGGGACTAGCGGGAGGGCCAACTACAATGAGCAGTTCTTC CASSLTGTSGRANYNEQFF
TRBJ1-2 NA TRBV28 NA TGTGCCGGCTCGACAGCTAACTATGGCTACACCTTC CAGSTANYGYTF
TRBJ2-7 TRBD1 TRBV6-5 NA TGTGCCAGCAGACCGACAGGGTACCCCTACGAGCAGTACTTC CASRPTGYPYEQYF
TRBJ1-1 NA TRBV28 NA TGTGCCAGCAGTTCGGGGACATTTAACACTGAAGCTTTCTTT CASSSGTFNTEAFF
TRBJ2-3 NA TRBV2 NA TGTGCCAGCAGTTATAGCACAGATACGCAGTATTTT CASSYSTDTQYF
TRBJ2-3 TRBD2 TRBV5-4 NA TGTGCCAGCAGCCCAAAGCGGGGCGGGGGAGTCACAGATACGCAGTATTTT CASSPKRGGGVTDTQYF
TRBJ2-7 NA TRBV5-1 NA TGCGCCAGCAGCCAAGCGCGGGAGCAGTACTTC CASSQAREQYF
TRBJ2-1 NA TRBV5-1 once TGCGCCAGCAGCTTGGAGCCGGGATACAATGAGCAGTTCTTC CASSLEPGYNEQFF
TRBJ2-3 TRBD2 TRBV2 NA TGTGCCAGCAGTCATAGCGGGAGCACAGATACGCAGTATTTT CASSHSGSTDTQYF
TRBJ2-3 TRBD2 TRBV4-1 NA TGCGCCAGCAGCCAAGATTCACGGCGGGAGGAGGTGTATTTT CASSQDSRREEVYF
TRBJ1-2 TRBD1 TRBV28 NA TGTGCCAGCAGTTCTGACAGGGGCGGATTCTATGGCTACACCTTC CASSSDRGGFYGYTF
TRBJ2-4 TRBD2 TRBV10-3 NA TGTGCCATCAGTGAATCTGGACTAGCGGGGGGGAAAAACATTCAGTACTTC CAISESGLAGGKNIQYF
TRBJ2-1 TRBD2 TRBV7-3 NA TGTGCCAGCAGCCGCGACCGTAGCGGGAGGAATGAGCAGTTCTTC CASSRDRSGRNEQFF
TRBJ1-2 NA TRBV12-3/TRBV12-4 NA TGTGCCAGCAGTCCCGGGACTCATGGCTACACCTTC CASSPGTHGYTF
TRBJ2-1 TRBD2 TRBV6-2/TRBV6-3 NA TGTGCCAGCAGCGGGACTAGCGTGTCCTACAATGAGCAGTTCTTC CASSGTSVSYNEQFF
TRBJ1-2 NA TRBV27 NA TGTGCCAGCAGTCCGAGGGAGGGGAGAGGGTATGGCTACACCTTC CASSPREGRGYGYTF
TRBJ1-6 NA TRBV2 NA TGTGCCAGCAGTGACCCTGGCGGGGGGGGAAGACCCCTCCACTTT CASSDPGGGGRPLHF
TRBJ2-7 TRBD2 TRBV5-4 NA TGTGCCAGCAGCTTGGGCGGGAGCAACGAGCAGTACTTC CASSLGGSNEQYF
TRBJ1-6 NA TRBV5-5 NA TGTGCCAGCAGCCCGGGGAAACAGGGAGATTCACCCCTCCACTTT CASSPGKQGDSPLHF